This T cell receptor (beta chain) was documented in a study of tumor and adjacent non-tumor tissue in lung cancer. No cell sorting was done before RNA was extracted from the tissue. With respect to this clonotype: One junction end disagrees with the germline gene, perhaps due to a read error.

Three rounds of nested PCR, following a modified ARM-PCR protocol, produced the TCRbeta library. MiXCR, run by TCRdb on the multiplex PCR reads, gives a single entry per CDR3 protein. The repertoire holds fewer than 120,000 distinct CDR3 sequences, approximately 87% seen once, with about 23% in the top ten. The CDR3 is 14 amino acids. The V gene's germline CDR1 is DFQATT and CDR2 SNEGSKA (reference sequence). The source material was lung tumor tissue. The chain recombines TRBV20-1 with TRBJ2-7; D assignment may be TRBD1 or TRBD2 (5 bases each). The sequence was obtained from a man between 65 and 79 years old with non-small cell lung cancer. The CDR3 reads CSTRIAGHSYEQYF. DNA for the CDR3: TGCAGTACTAGAATAGCAGGACACTCCTACGAGCAGTACTTC.